Shown below are 28 T cell receptor beta chains from a single sample sequenced in a study of blood T cell repertoires in COVID-19. The repertoire was sequenced with immunoSEQ multiplex PCR; TCRdb's copy has only in-frame clones and lacks some. The sample carries about 220,000 clones, around 86% recorded once. Source material: PBMCs or T cells enriched from blood (not recorded which). The receptors shown here come from a woman aged 40-49 years with acute COVID-19.

The chain employs TRBV19 and TRBJ1-5; 8 bases are a match to TRBD1. The V gene's germline CDR1 is LNHDA and CDR2 SQIVND (reference sequence). Losses at the gene ends were 5 bases for V and 6 bases for J; bases not matched to a gene: 12. The CDR3 runs 16 residues. CDR3 sequence reads: CASSPTGGWASQPQHF. The CDR3 DNA follows: TGTGCCAGTAGTCCAACAGGGGGTTGGGCCTCTCAGCCCCAGCATTTT. Filled out from reference TRBV19 and TRBJ1-5, the complete variable domain reads DGGITQSPKYLFRKEGQNVTLSCEQNLNHDAMYWYRQDPGQGLRLIYYSQIVNDFQKGDIAEGYSVSREKKESFPLTVTSAQKNPTAFYLCASSPTGGWASQPQHFGDGTRLSIL.

The chain has TRBV2 and TRBJ2-3; D is unresolved. Germline CDR1 is SNHLY and CDR2 is FYNNEI. V lost 7 bases to trimming and J lost 3 bases, with 11 bases between them. There are 13 residues in the CDR3. CDR3 loop: CASKVRETDTQYF. The CDR3 coding sequence is TGTGCCAGCAAAGTTCGTGAGACAGATACGCAGTATTTT. Combining the CDR3 with reference TRBV2 and TRBJ2-3 gives the whole variable domain EPEVTQTPSHQVTQMGQEVILRCVPISNHLYFYWYRQILGQKVEFLVSFYNNEISEKSEIFDDQFSVERPDGSNFTLKIRSTKLEDSAMYFCASKVRETDTQYFGPGTRLTVL.

V and J are TRBV27 and TRBJ1-4; the D gene is possibly TRBD1 (6 bases). The CDR3 is 16 residues long. Germline values: CDR1 MNHEY, CDR2 SMNVEV (reference sequence). The V end lost 5 bases, the J end lost 5 bases, and 18 bases lay between the germline ends. The CDR3 DNA reads as TGTGCCAGCAGTACTCACCGGGACACGTTAAATGAAAAACTGTTTTTT. It codes for CASSTHRDTLNEKLFF. The full variable domain, rest sourced from reference TRBV27 and TRBJ1-4, is EAQVTQNPRYLITVTGKKLTVTCSQNMNHEYMSWYRQDPGLGLRQIYYSMNVEVTDKGDVPEGYKVSRKEKRNFPLILESPSPNQTSLYFCASSTHRDTLNEKLFFGSGTQLSVL.

The V gene is TRBV20-1, the J gene TRBJ2-1; D uncertain. The germline V and J ends were trimmed by 6 bases and 7 bases, with 10 bases remaining between them. The germline V gene has CDR1 DFQATT and CDR2 SNEGSKA (reference sequence). The length of the CDR3 is 11 residues. CDR3 in amino acids: CSASLVNEQFF. Written as DNA, the CDR3 is TGCAGTGCCTCACTTGTGAATGAGCAGTTCTTC.

This rearrangement joins TRBV12-3 or TRBV12-4 to TRBJ2-5, with TRBD1 matching over 7 bases. With 6 bases clipped from V and 2 bases from J, the junction kept 3 bases outside the gene matches. This CDR3 is built from 13 residues. The CDR3 region has the DNA TGTGCCAGCAGGAAACAGGGGCAAGAGACCCAGTACTTC. Its translation: CASRKQGQETQYF.

This clone was observed a handful of times. The chain recombines TRBV4-2 with TRBJ1-1, with TRBD1 matching over 7 bases. CDR1 and CDR2 from the germline V gene are LGHNA and YNFKEQ. CDR3 length: 16 amino acids. V trimming: 1 base; J trimming: 5 bases; junction bases outside the gene matches: 10. Here the CDR3 DNA reads TGTGCCAGCAGCCAAGCTAACAGGGGTCGGGGGACTGAAGCTTTCTTT. Translated: CASSQANRGRGTEAFF.

The chain recombines TRBV14 with TRBJ1-1; D is unclear. Trimming removed 1 base from V and 1 base from J, with 7 bases in between. The CDR3 spans 14 residues. The germline CDR1 and CDR2 sequences are SGHDN and FVKESK. The CDR3 region is CASSQVRGNTEAFF. DNA of the CDR3: TGTGCCAGCAGCCAAGTAAGAGGGAACACTGAAGCTTTCTTT.

V is TRBV24-1 and J is TRBJ2-3, with a possible D match to TRBD1 (5 bases). Trimming removed 0 bases at V and 3 bases at J, with 18 bases between. There are 18 residues in the CDR3. Germline CDR1 and CDR2: KGHDR and SFDVKD. CDR3 nucleotides: TGTGCCACCAGTGATTTGGACAATGTAGGGGTCGGAACAGATACGCAGTATTTT. Translating it yields CATSDLDNVGVGTDTQYF.

V usage is TRBV10-2 and J usage is TRBJ1-5; D is uncertain. Trimming pared 5 bases from V and 0 bases from J, leaving 2 bases between. This CDR3 contains 12 residues. Germline assignment: CDR1 WSHSY and CDR2 SAAADI. CDR3 sequence (DNA): TGCGCCAGCAGTTATAGCAATCAGCCCCAGCATTTT. It translates to CASSYSNQPQHF.

The chain uses TRBV11-2 and TRBJ2-3, with 9 nucleotides matching TRBD1. With V trimmed by 3 bases and J by 5 bases, 3 bases remained unmatched. This CDR3 has 14 residues. The germline V gene has CDR1 SGHAT and CDR2 FQNNGV. CDR3 DNA: TGTGCCAGCAGCTTGGACAGGGGAGGAGATACGCAGTATTTT. Amino acid sequence: CASSLDRGGDTQYF. The whole variable domain, remainder taken from reference TRBV11-2 and TRBJ2-3, is EAGVAQSPRYKIIEKRQSVAFWCNPISGHATLYWYQQILGQGPKLLIQFQNNGVVDDSQLPKDRFSAERLKGVDSTLKIQPAKLEDSAVYLCASSLDRGGDTQYFGPGTRLTVL.

J is TRBJ1-1 and V is TRBV19; D remains ambiguous. The CDR3 has 13 residues. Germline assignment: CDR1 LNHDA and CDR2 SQIVND (reference sequence). V was shortened by 8 bases and J by 1 base, with 11 bases between the two germline ends. Here the CDR3 DNA reads TGTGCCAGTTTCCCTACAGCGAACACTGAAGCTTTCTTT. Protein: CASFPTANTEAFF.

This clone was found once. The V call is TRBV11-2, the J call TRBJ1-3; TRBD1 is a possible D gene (6 bases). V lost 4 bases to trimming and J lost 4 bases, with 11 bases between them. CDR1 is SGHAT, CDR2 FQNNGV, per germline. The CDR3 spans 14 residues. The CDR3 spells CASSSDGQGNTIYF. The CDR3 DNA reads TGTGCCAGCAGCTCAGACGGACAGGGAAACACCATATATTTT.

This clone was detected once. The chain carries TRBV4-2 and TRBJ1-4, with 7 bases matching TRBD1. J gave up 8 bases and V 4 bases, and 10 bases lay outside the gene matches. This CDR3 region has 15 residues. Germline CDR1 reads LGHNA; CDR2 reads YNFKEQ. The CDR3 sequence: CASSLGTEGNEKLFF. DNA for the CDR3: TGTGCCAGCAGCCTGGGGACAGAGGGGAACGAAAAACTGTTTTTT.

As regards this clone: The junction shows a germline mismatch at one end, possibly a read error. This sequence joins TRBV9 and TRBJ1-2; 7 bases map to TRBD1. This CDR3 region has 16 residues. Per germline, CDR1 SGDLS and CDR2 YYNGEE. CDR3 in DNA: TGTGCCAGCAGTGTAGGACAGGACCTATGGCCAGGGGGCTACACCTTC. This sequence encodes CASSVGQDLWPGGYTF.

J is TRBJ1-2 and V is TRBV29-1; no clear D. The CDR3 spans 12 residues. Germline lookup yields CDR1 SQVTM and CDR2 ANQGSEA. The V end lost 6 bases, the J end lost 3 bases, and 11 bases lay between the germline ends. The CDR3 reads CSVGQDYYGYTF. CDR3 bases: TGCAGCGTGGGTCAGGACTACTATGGCTACACCTTC.

The V call is TRBV7-2, the J call TRBJ2-5, with D possibly TRBD2 on 5 matching bases. V lost 3 bases, J lost 5 bases, and 13 bases lay in between. The length of the CDR3 is 14 residues. Germline values: CDR1 SGHTA, CDR2 FQGNSA. This CDR3 reads CASSLAGRGETQYF. CDR3 DNA sequence: TGTGCCAGCAGCTTGGCGGGCCGAGGGGAGACCCAGTACTTC.

The CDR3, as DNA: TGCGCCAGCAGCCAACATCATGGCCTTATCAATCAGCCCCAGCATTTT. It codes for CASSQHHGLINQPQHF. The rearrangement joins TRBV4-1 to TRBJ1-5; D is ambiguous. The germline CDR1 and CDR2 sequences are MGHRA and YSYEKL. The V end lost 2 bases, the J end lost 3 bases, and 14 bases lay between the germline ends. The CDR3 has 16 amino acids.

This rearrangement joins TRBV5-1 to TRBJ1-3; 7 nucleotides match TRBD1. Per the germline V gene, CDR1 is SGHRS and CDR2 is YFSETQ. The V gene end was trimmed by 4 bases and the J gene end by 3 bases; junction bases not matched to a gene: 13. The CDR3 consists of 17 residues. The CDR3 spells CASSSNAPGQLGNTIYF. The DNA for the CDR3 is TGCGCCAGCAGCAGCAATGCCCCGGGACAGCTTGGAAACACCATATATTTT.

The rearrangement links TRBV19 to TRBJ2-7; 9 bases are a match to TRBD1. The CDR3 is made up of 13 amino acids. The germline CDR1 and CDR2 sequences are LNHDA and SQIVND (reference sequence). Trimming at V came to 6 bases and at J to 3 bases, leaving 3 bases not matched to a gene. This CDR3 is CASRQGAVYEQYF. CDR3 in DNA: TGTGCCAGTAGACAGGGGGCGGTCTACGAGCAGTACTTC.

V and J are TRBV15 and TRBJ2-5; 7 nucleotides agree with TRBD1. Germline lookup yields CDR1 LNHNV and CDR2 YYDKDF (reference sequence). This CDR3 has 16 residues. V gave up 0 bases and J gave up 2 bases; unmatched junction bases: 6. CDR3 sequence reads: CATSRDSWDRQETQYF. CDR3 nucleotide sequence: TGTGCCACCAGCAGAGATTCATGGGACAGACAAGAGACCCAGTACTTC.

This chain uses TRBV19 with TRBJ2-2; possibly TRBD2 for D (6 bases). Germline assignment: CDR1 LNHDA and CDR2 SQIVND (reference sequence). Trimming pared 1 base from V and 7 bases from J, leaving 10 bases between. The CDR3 runs to 14 residues. The chain's CDR3 is CASSIVEGVGELFF. The CDR3 DNA reads TGTGCCAGTAGTATAGTGGAGGGCGTCGGGGAGCTGTTTTTT.

The chain joins TRBV19 to TRBJ1-5; D call uncertain. The CDR3 spans 15 residues. Germline V gene lookup returns CDR1 LNHDA and CDR2 SQIVND (reference sequence). V was pared by 8 bases and J by 1 base, with 15 bases between. The CDR3 is CASHLGARSNQPQHF. CDR3 nucleotide sequence: TGTGCCAGTCATCTGGGAGCCCGGAGCAATCAGCCCCAGCATTTT.

The V and J genes are TRBV18 and TRBJ2-7, with 7 bases matching TRBD1. Germline V gene sequence: CDR1 KGHSH, CDR2 LQKENI. The V segment lost 6 bases and the J segment 6 bases; nucleotides outside the gene matches: 8. This CDR3 contains 13 residues. DNA of the CDR3: TGTGCCAGCTCCTATACAGGGGACCGCGAGCAGTACTTC. It yields the protein CASSYTGDREQYF.

V gene TRBV4-3 combines with J gene TRBJ1-6, with unresolved D. V was trimmed by 0 bases and J by 7 bases, leaving 10 bases between them. The CDR3 has 15 residues. Per germline, CDR1 LGHNA and CDR2 YSLEER. This CDR3 reads CASSQEGEQNSPLHF. CDR3 nucleotides: TGCGCCAGCAGCCAAGAAGGAGAGCAAAATTCACCCCTCCACTTT.

The V call is TRBV6-6, the J call TRBJ1-1; D is undetermined. The germline V and J ends were trimmed by 7 bases and 0 bases, with 9 bases remaining between them. The CDR3 consists of 13 residues. CDR1 and CDR2 (germline): MNHNY, SVGAGI (reference sequence). The CDR3 sequence is CASTKYMNTEAFF. The CDR3 coding sequence is TGTGCCAGCACGAAATACATGAACACTGAAGCTTTCTTT.

This chain links TRBV9 with TRBJ1-1; D may be TRBD1 (5 bases). The CDR3 loop spans 14 amino acids. Deletions cut 1 base from V and 7 bases from J, with 14 bases between. Germline V CDR1 and CDR2: SGDLS, YYNGEE. The CDR3 DNA follows: TGTGCCAGCAGCGTAAGTTCAGGGTTCGGTGAAGCTTTCTTT. Its translation is CASSVSSGFGEAFF.

V usage is TRBV19 and J usage is TRBJ1-2, with 9 positions matching TRBD1. Germline V gene lookup returns CDR1 LNHDA and CDR2 SQIVND (reference sequence). The length of the CDR3 is 17 residues. V shed 6 bases and J 7 bases; nucleotides not matched to a gene: 18. CDR3 coding DNA: TGTGCCAGTAGCGGATTTTTATTCGGGACAGGGTTAGGTGGCTACACCTTC. This codes for CASSGFLFGTGLGGYTF.

This sequence joins TRBV5-1 and TRBJ1-1; no reliable D call. The V end lost 4 bases, the J end lost 5 bases, and 12 bases lay between the germline ends. The CDR3 runs to 13 residues. Germline V gene lookup returns CDR1 SGHRS and CDR2 YFSETQ. CDR3 loop: CASSPPEGTEAFF. The CDR3 coding sequence is TGCGCCAGCAGCCCACCGGAGGGAACTGAAGCTTTCTTT.